A selection of T cell receptor beta chains follows, all from one sample in a study of blood T cell repertoires in COVID-19. The data were produced by immunoSEQ multiplex PCR, yet TCRdb's version contains in-frame clones alone and is incomplete. The data show roughly 290,000 clones, with approximately 84% seen just once and about 2.2% held by the top ten. Material for sequencing was peripheral blood. All receptors come from a young woman who had recovered from COVID-19. CDR3s include the opening cysteine and the closing phenylalanine or tryptophan. A D gene is named only where the DNA matches it firmly. Size is omitted from some rows. Given values are once, few, many or a class for expanded clones.

cdr3_aa,cdr3_nt,j_call,d_call,v_call,clone_size
CASSYRPGRGLGEQYF,TGTGCCAGCAGTTATCGACCGGGCAGGGGGCTAGGCGAGCAGTACTTC,TRBJ2-7,TRBD1,TRBV6-2/TRBV6-3,NA
CASSWGEGEQFF,TGTGCCAGCAGCTGGGGGGAGGGTGAGCAGTTCTTC,TRBJ2-1,TRBD2,TRBV7-9,NA
CASSQWDRAVNEQYF,TGTGCCAGCAGCCAATGGGACAGGGCCGTAAACGAGCAGTACTTC,TRBJ2-7,TRBD1,TRBV7-8,NA
CASSIGGASGALDTQYF,TGTGCCAGCAGCATTGGAGGGGCTAGCGGGGCTCTAGATACGCAGTATTTT,TRBJ2-3,TRBD2,TRBV5-4,NA
CASLGAMNTGELFF,TGTGCCAGTCTAGGGGCCATGAACACCGGGGAGCTGTTTTTT,TRBJ2-2,NA,TRBV2,NA
CASSLLRYNEQFF,TGTGCCAGCAGCTTACTCCGGTACAATGAGCAGTTCTTC,TRBJ2-1,NA,TRBV7-9,NA
CASSLLAGVGTGELFF,TGTGCCAGCAGTTTACTAGCGGGAGTTGGCACCGGGGAGCTGTTTTTT,TRBJ2-2,TRBD2,TRBV27,NA
CASSQQLYNEQFF,TGTGCCAGCAGCCAACAGTTATACAATGAGCAGTTCTTC,TRBJ2-1,NA,TRBV3-1/TRBV3-2,NA
CATLPTAENYGYTF,TGTGCCACCCTACCGACAGCAGAAAACTATGGCTACACCTTC,TRBJ1-2,NA,TRBV5-5,NA
CAISVGTGVGYTF,TGTGCCATCAGTGTGGGGACAGGGGTAGGCTACACCTTC,TRBJ1-2,TRBD1,TRBV10-3,NA
CAWRGKEQGRNEQFF,TGTGCCTGGAGGGGTAAAGAACAGGGGCGTAATGAGCAGTTCTTC,TRBJ2-1,TRBD1,TRBV30,NA
CASRDQLRTANTGELFF,TGTGCCAGCAGGGATCAGCTTAGGACAGCGAACACCGGGGAGCTGTTTTTT,TRBJ2-2,NA,TRBV3-1/TRBV3-2,NA
CASSPGDYPLAEAFF,TGTGCCAGCTCCCCCGGAGACTACCCTCTTGCTGAAGCTTTCTTT,TRBJ1-1,NA,TRBV18,NA
CASSRLAGEGFEQYF,TGTGCCAGCAGCCGATTAGCGGGGGAGGGTTTCGAGCAGTACTTC,TRBJ2-7,TRBD2,TRBV7-9,NA
CATSSGQGQGVETQYF,TGTGCCACCAGCAGTGGGCAGGGACAGGGGGTTGAGACCCAGTACTTC,TRBJ2-5,TRBD1,TRBV15,NA
CASSQDVGQGQETQYF,TGTGCCAGCAGCCAAGATGTGGGACAGGGACAAGAGACCCAGTACTTC,TRBJ2-5,TRBD1,TRBV3-1/TRBV3-2,NA
CASSLDRVGEQYF,TGTGCCAGCAGTCTGGACAGGGTGGGGGAGCAGTACTTC,TRBJ2-7,TRBD1,TRBV12-3/TRBV12-4,NA
CASRDRGPFYEQYF,TGTGCCAGCAGGGACAGGGGGCCGTTTTACGAGCAGTACTTC,TRBJ2-7,TRBD1,TRBV27,once
CAWSVPGYGYTF,TGTGCCTGGAGTGTACCAGGCTATGGCTACACCTTC,TRBJ1-2,NA,TRBV30,NA
CASSKRAGQGNIQYF,TGTGCCAGCAGCAAAAGGGCGGGGCAGGGAAACATTCAGTACTTC,TRBJ2-4,NA,TRBV2,NA
CASSSGQWGGGYTF,TGTGCCAGCAGTTCCGGACAGTGGGGTGGTGGCTACACCTTC,TRBJ1-2,NA,TRBV28,NA
CASSLSERTDTQYF,TGTGCCAGCAGCCTGAGCGAACGCACAGATACGCAGTATTTT,TRBJ2-3,NA,TRBV5-5,NA
CASSFGMNTEAFF,TGTGCCAGCAGCTTCGGGATGAACACTGAAGCTTTCTTT,TRBJ1-1,NA,TRBV5-5,NA
CASSPQRPAYTGELFF,TGTGCCAGCTCACCACAGCGGCCAGCTTACACCGGGGAGCTGTTTTTT,TRBJ2-2,NA,TRBV18,NA
CATRRGQGADYEQYF,TGTGCCACCCGAAGGGGACAGGGGGCGGACTACGAGCAGTACTTC,TRBJ2-7,TRBD1,TRBV19,NA
CASSPQGARGYTF,TGTGCCAGCTCACCCCAGGGGGCCAGGGGCTACACCTTC,TRBJ1-2,TRBD1,TRBV18,NA
CASSYSGGGGYTF,TGTGCCAGCAGTTACTCGGGAGGTGGGGGCTACACCTTC,TRBJ1-2,NA,TRBV6-5,NA
CASTPGGFGEQYF,TGTGCCAGTACCCCAGGGGGGTTTGGCGAGCAGTACTTC,TRBJ2-7,NA,TRBV19,NA
CASSTLMNTEAFF,TGTGCCAGCAGCACTTTAATGAACACTGAAGCTTTCTTT,TRBJ1-1,NA,TRBV6-5,NA
CASSIGLAGDTQYF,TGTGCCAGCAGTATCGGACTAGCGGGAGATACGCAGTATTTT,TRBJ2-3,TRBD2,TRBV28,NA
CASSPGGGKPNYGYTF,TGTGCCAGCAGCCCTGGGGGGGGGAAGCCCAACTATGGCTACACCTTC,TRBJ1-2,NA,TRBV5-6,NA
CASSATGFSGNTIYF,TGTGCCAGCAGCGCCACAGGGTTCTCTGGAAACACCATATATTTT,TRBJ1-3,NA,TRBV9,NA
CAWSLRDSSSYNEQFF,TGTGCCTGGAGTCTCCGGGACAGCAGCTCCTACAATGAGCAGTTCTTC,TRBJ2-1,TRBD1,TRBV30,NA